The entry that follows covers one T cell receptor beta chain sequence. Its matching antigen is unknown. The data originate from a study of T cell repertoires in cytomegalovirus infection. Study background: The public TCR beta signatures pointed to both CMV infection and matching HLA type.

Trimming removed 4 bases from V and 15 bases from J, with 16 bases in between. Germline V gene data show CDR1 as MNHEY and CDR2 as SVGAGI. The CDR3 covers 12 residues. The study, taken as a whole, reports: Identification of carriers of CMV plus the relevant HLA was performed using cumulative public TCR beta family frequency. Dominating the ex vivo response were HLA-C-restricted CMV-specific TCR beta clonotypes.

TCRdb called the reads again in MiXCR, with one record for every CDR3 protein. This sample has more than 150,000 distinct CDR3 sequences, with about 28% found just once. The rearrangement links TRBV6-5 to TRBJ2-1, with D possibly being TRBD2 (5 bases). This clonotype originated in a human donor in good health (CMV status not recorded). Some clones in this sample may be carry-over from other donors' samples. The source material was PBMCs. CDR3 in DNA: TGTGCCAGCAGTTCCCCCCCTGGGGAGAGGTTCTTC. Protein product: CASSSPPGERFF.